Listed below are T cell receptor beta chains from one sample, sequenced in a study of cytomegalovirus exposure and HLA in healthy donors. Sequenced by immunoSEQ multiplex PCR; TCRdb stores in-frame clones only, minus some. The sample lists 95,000 to 120,000 clones, around 73% occurring once. Material for sequencing was PBMCs. All receptors derive from a woman aged 30 to 39 in good health and CMV-seropositive. CDR3s include the opening cysteine and the closing phenylalanine or tryptophan. Each record gives: J gene, V gene, clone size, D gene, CDR3 DNA, CDR3 protein. D genes are given only for firm matches. Clone size is not always given. Where it is, it says once, few, many or a class for expanded clones.

J gene: TRBJ1-4
V gene: TRBV18
clone size: -
D gene: TRBD1
CDR3 DNA: TGTGCCAGCTCACCACGGACAGGACAAAATGAAAAACTGTTTTTT
CDR3 protein: CASSPRTGQNEKLFF

J gene: TRBJ1-5
V gene: TRBV6-1
clone size: -
D gene: TRBD1
CDR3 DNA: TGTGCCAGCAGGACATGGACAGGCGGGAATCAGCCCCAGCATTTT
CDR3 protein: CASRTWTGGNQPQHF

J gene: TRBJ1-1
V gene: TRBV7-9
clone size: -
D gene: -
CDR3 DNA: TGTGCCAGCAGCTTACCCAACGGGGGTGGAGGGGTGGGAGCTTTCTTT
CDR3 protein: CASSLPNGGGGVGAFF

J gene: TRBJ1-1
V gene: TRBV19
clone size: -
D gene: -
CDR3 DNA: TGTGCCAGTAGCGAGACATTTAACACTGAAGCTTTCTTT
CDR3 protein: CASSETFNTEAFF

J gene: TRBJ2-4
V gene: TRBV9
clone size: -
D gene: -
CDR3 DNA: TGTGCCAGCAGCGTATCGCGGGACTTAAACATTCAGTACTTC
CDR3 protein: CASSVSRDLNIQYF

J gene: TRBJ1-5
V gene: TRBV19
clone size: few
D gene: -
CDR3 DNA: TGTGCCCCCCCAGGGGCGCCTGACTATAGCAATCAGCCCCAGCATTTT
CDR3 protein: CAPPGAPDYSNQPQHF

J gene: TRBJ1-2
V gene: TRBV7-9
clone size: once
D gene: -
CDR3 DNA: TGTGCCAGCAGCTTAGAGTGGGACAACGACTATGGCTACACCTTC
CDR3 protein: CASSLEWDNDYGYTF

J gene: TRBJ2-5
V gene: TRBV6-6
clone size: -
D gene: TRBD1
CDR3 DNA: TGTGCCAGCAGTTATAGAGGACAGGGAGGCCAAGAGACCCAGTACTTC
CDR3 protein: CASSYRGQGGQETQYF

J gene: TRBJ2-5
V gene: TRBV4-1
clone size: -
D gene: TRBD2
CDR3 DNA: TGCGCCAGCAGTCGAACTAGCGGGGGTCGGGCTCAAGAGACCCAGTACTTC
CDR3 protein: CASSRTSGGRAQETQYF

J gene: TRBJ2-1
V gene: TRBV9
clone size: once
D gene: -
CDR3 DNA: TGTGCCAGCAGCGTAGATTTTTCCCAAACCTACAATGAGCAGTTCTTC
CDR3 protein: CASSVDFSQTYNEQFF

J gene: TRBJ2-5
V gene: TRBV7-9
clone size: -
D gene: -
CDR3 DNA: TGTGCCAGCAGCTTAGGTAACGTCGCGGAGACCCAGTACTTC
CDR3 protein: CASSLGNVAETQYF

J gene: TRBJ2-2
V gene: TRBV19
clone size: -
D gene: TRBD1
CDR3 DNA: TGTGCCAGTAGGGACAGGGGACTGAACACCGGGGAGCTGTTTTTT
CDR3 protein: CASRDRGLNTGELFF

J gene: TRBJ1-5
V gene: TRBV7-2
clone size: -
D gene: -
CDR3 DNA: TGTGCCAGCAGCTTTGGTCCCTACAATCAGCCCCAGCATTTT
CDR3 protein: CASSFGPYNQPQHF

J gene: TRBJ2-7
V gene: TRBV7-9
clone size: -
D gene: TRBD2
CDR3 DNA: TGTGCCAGCAGCTTAGCGCGGGGGGGGACCTCCTACGAGCAGTACTTC
CDR3 protein: CASSLARGGTSYEQYF

J gene: TRBJ1-6
V gene: TRBV6-5
clone size: -
D gene: -
CDR3 DNA: TGTGCCAGCAGTTACCGAGGCAGAGATTCACCCCTCCACTTT
CDR3 protein: CASSYRGRDSPLHF

J gene: TRBJ1-4
V gene: TRBV2
clone size: -
D gene: TRBD1
CDR3 DNA: TGTGCCAGCAACCTACAGGGGGCAGGTGAAAAACTGTTTTTT
CDR3 protein: CASNLQGAGEKLFF

J gene: TRBJ2-7
V gene: TRBV10-3
clone size: -
D gene: -
CDR3 DNA: TGTGCCATCAGTGAAGGGGACTACGAGCAGTACTTC
CDR3 protein: CAISEGDYEQYF

J gene: TRBJ1-4
V gene: TRBV9
clone size: -
D gene: -
CDR3 DNA: TGTGCCAGCAGCGTAGGACCGCGAGGTAGTAATGAAAAACTGTTTTTT
CDR3 protein: CASSVGPRGSNEKLFF

J gene: TRBJ2-7
V gene: TRBV6-6
clone size: -
D gene: -
CDR3 DNA: TGTGCCAGCAGCCCGGTTTCGGCGGGGATCTACGAGCAGTACTTC
CDR3 protein: CASSPVSAGIYEQYF

J gene: TRBJ1-1
V gene: TRBV19
clone size: -
D gene: -
CDR3 DNA: TGTGCCAGTAGTAGCCAGGGAACCACTGAAGCTTTCTTT
CDR3 protein: CASSSQGTTEAFF

J gene: TRBJ2-7
V gene: TRBV5-1
clone size: few
D gene: TRBD2
CDR3 DNA: TGCGCCAGCAGCTTGGGGACTAGTCGTGAGCAGTACTTC
CDR3 protein: CASSLGTSREQYF

J gene: TRBJ2-5
V gene: TRBV5-1
clone size: -
D gene: TRBD2
CDR3 DNA: TGCGCCAGCAGCTTGGATCGGCGACTAGCGGGAGATACGGAGACCCAGTACTTC
CDR3 protein: CASSLDRRLAGDTETQYF

J gene: TRBJ2-5
V gene: TRBV21-1
clone size: once
D gene: -
CDR3 DNA: TGTGCCAGCAGCAAATTGGGGACTAGCGGGGGGGAAGAGACCCAGTACTTC
CDR3 protein: CASSKLGTSGGEETQYF

J gene: TRBJ1-6
V gene: TRBV6-1
clone size: few
D gene: TRBD1
CDR3 DNA: TGTGCCAGCAGTGAAGGGGGACAGCTAAATTCACCCCTCCACTTT
CDR3 protein: CASSEGGQLNSPLHF

J gene: TRBJ1-3
V gene: TRBV29-1
clone size: -
D gene: -
CDR3 DNA: TGCAGCTCCACCCTACAGAGACGAAACACCATATATTTT
CDR3 protein: CSSTLQRRNTIYF

J gene: TRBJ2-3
V gene: TRBV27
clone size: -
D gene: TRBD1
CDR3 DNA: TGTGCCAGCAGTGAGCAATCAGGGGGTACGCAGTATTTT
CDR3 protein: CASSEQSGGTQYF

J gene: TRBJ2-2
V gene: TRBV27
clone size: -
D gene: TRBD1
CDR3 DNA: TGTGCCAGCAGTCCCGGACAGGGAGGATGGGAGCTGTTTTTT
CDR3 protein: CASSPGQGGWELFF

J gene: TRBJ1-3
V gene: TRBV19
clone size: -
D gene: -
CDR3 DNA: TGTGCCAGTAGTGTACTCTCTGACCGGACAGTCTCTGGAAACACCATATATTTT
CDR3 protein: CASSVLSDRTVSGNTIYF

J gene: TRBJ1-3
V gene: TRBV19
clone size: -
D gene: TRBD1
CDR3 DNA: TGTGCCAGTAGTATAATCCCAGGGGGTTACTCTGGAAACACCATATATTTT
CDR3 protein: CASSIIPGGYSGNTIYF

J gene: TRBJ2-1
V gene: TRBV2
clone size: -
D gene: -
CDR3 DNA: TGTGCCAGCCCGGCGGTCGGGGTCTCCAATGAGCAGTTCTTC
CDR3 protein: CASPAVGVSNEQFF

J gene: TRBJ1-4
V gene: TRBV15
clone size: -
D gene: -
CDR3 DNA: TGTGCCACCAGCAGAGAGTTAGCAGGGTGGGAAAAACTGTTTTTT
CDR3 protein: CATSRELAGWEKLFF

J gene: TRBJ1-1
V gene: TRBV10-3
clone size: -
D gene: -
CDR3 DNA: TGTGCCATCAGCCCCGCTTCCGGGAGCACTGAAGCTTTCTTT
CDR3 protein: CAISPASGSTEAFF

J gene: TRBJ1-2
V gene: TRBV2
clone size: -
D gene: -
CDR3 DNA: TGTGCCAGCAGTCGTCTCAGGGGAAACTATGGCTACACCTTC
CDR3 protein: CASSRLRGNYGYTF

J gene: TRBJ2-7
V gene: TRBV9
clone size: few
D gene: -
CDR3 DNA: TGTGCCAGCAGCGTAGTCCCTTCGGGCGAGCAGTACTTC
CDR3 protein: CASSVVPSGEQYF

J gene: TRBJ2-3
V gene: TRBV5-6
clone size: -
D gene: TRBD2
CDR3 DNA: TGTGCCAGCAGCTGGTCGGGACTAGCCACAGATACGCAGTATTTT
CDR3 protein: CASSWSGLATDTQYF

J gene: TRBJ2-5
V gene: TRBV4-1
clone size: -
D gene: -
CDR3 DNA: TGCGCCAGCAGCCAAGATAGGAGAAAAGAGACCCAGTACTTC
CDR3 protein: CASSQDRRKETQYF

J gene: TRBJ1-2
V gene: TRBV18
clone size: -
D gene: -
CDR3 DNA: TGTGCCAGCTCACCGGAGGGTAACTATGGCTACACCTTC
CDR3 protein: CASSPEGNYGYTF

J gene: TRBJ1-2
V gene: TRBV21-1
clone size: -
D gene: -
CDR3 DNA: TGTGCCAGGGTCCCGACAGGGGAGTGGTGGGGTGGCTACACCTTC
CDR3 protein: CARVPTGEWWGGYTF

J gene: TRBJ2-7
V gene: TRBV9
clone size: -
D gene: TRBD1
CDR3 DNA: TGTGCCAGCAGCGAGGGACAGGGGATGTACGAGCAGTACTTC
CDR3 protein: CASSEGQGMYEQYF

J gene: TRBJ2-7
V gene: TRBV11-1
clone size: -
D gene: -
CDR3 DNA: TGTGCCAGCAGCTTAGACCCGAGCTCCTACGAGCAGTACTTC
CDR3 protein: CASSLDPSSYEQYF

J gene: TRBJ2-2
V gene: TRBV7-3
clone size: -
D gene: TRBD2
CDR3 DNA: TGTGCCAGCAGTGCGACTAGCGGGAACACCGGGGAGCTGTTTTTT
CDR3 protein: CASSATSGNTGELFF

J gene: TRBJ1-6
V gene: TRBV25-1
clone size: -
D gene: -
CDR3 DNA: TGTGCCAGCAGTGAATTCAGTTCACCCCTCCACTTT
CDR3 protein: CASSEFSSPLHF

J gene: TRBJ1-1
V gene: TRBV27
clone size: -
D gene: -
CDR3 DNA: TGTGCCAGCAGTTTGGTTCGGGGGAACACTGAAGCTTTCTTT
CDR3 protein: CASSLVRGNTEAFF

J gene: TRBJ2-3
V gene: TRBV9
clone size: -
D gene: TRBD2
CDR3 DNA: TGTGCCAGCAGCCCTATATCCCGTATCGAGGGAGGGCCGGGTGATACGCAGTATTTT
CDR3 protein: CASSPISRIEGGPGDTQYF

J gene: TRBJ2-3
V gene: TRBV5-4
clone size: once
D gene: TRBD2
CDR3 DNA: TGTGCCAGCAGCCACGGGACTAGCGGGGGCCTTCCCTCAGATACGCAGTATTTT
CDR3 protein: CASSHGTSGGLPSDTQYF

J gene: TRBJ2-7
V gene: TRBV19
clone size: few
D gene: TRBD1
CDR3 DNA: TGTGCCAGTAGTCTCGACAGGGGGGCCTACGAGCAGTACTTC
CDR3 protein: CASSLDRGAYEQYF

J gene: TRBJ2-2
V gene: TRBV7-3
clone size: -
D gene: -
CDR3 DNA: TGTGCCAGCAGCCCACTAGACACCGGGGAGCTGTTTTTT
CDR3 protein: CASSPLDTGELFF

J gene: TRBJ1-2
V gene: TRBV6-5
clone size: -
D gene: TRBD1
CDR3 DNA: TGTGCCAGCAAAGGACAGGGTATGGCTGGTGGCTACACCTTC
CDR3 protein: CASKGQGMAGGYTF

J gene: TRBJ1-5
V gene: TRBV19
clone size: -
D gene: -
CDR3 DNA: TGTGCCAGTAGTATCGATGGGGGCATCGCCCGGCCCCAGCATTTT
CDR3 protein: CASSIDGGIARPQHF

J gene: TRBJ2-7
V gene: TRBV2
clone size: few
D gene: -
CDR3 DNA: TGTGTCAGCAAGGAGGACGCGGCATACGAGCAGTACTTC
CDR3 protein: CVSKEDAAYEQYF

J gene: TRBJ1-2
V gene: TRBV9
clone size: -
D gene: TRBD1
CDR3 DNA: TGTGCCAGCAGCGTCTTAGACAGGGGGGGCCATGGCTACACCTTC
CDR3 protein: CASSVLDRGGHGYTF

J gene: TRBJ2-2
V gene: TRBV21-1
clone size: few
D gene: -
CDR3 DNA: TGTGCCAGCAGCACATATCCCGGGACTAGCGGGAGGGAGACCGGGGAGCTGTTTTTT
CDR3 protein: CASSTYPGTSGRETGELFF

J gene: TRBJ2-7
V gene: TRBV19
clone size: -
D gene: -
CDR3 DNA: TGTGCCAGTACCCTGGGTCCTGGCGGGATCTACGAGCAGTACTTC
CDR3 protein: CASTLGPGGIYEQYF

J gene: TRBJ1-1
V gene: TRBV9
clone size: -
D gene: -
CDR3 DNA: TGTGCCAGCAGCGTAACGGAGGGCACTGAAGCTTTCTTT
CDR3 protein: CASSVTEGTEAFF

J gene: TRBJ1-4
V gene: TRBV7-8
clone size: -
D gene: TRBD1
CDR3 DNA: TGTGCCAGCAGCCGGGACAGGGTTGAAAAACTGTTTTTT
CDR3 protein: CASSRDRVEKLFF